These T cell receptor beta chains were read from a single sample in a study of blood T cell repertoires in COVID-19. Assay: immunoSEQ multiplex PCR; the TCRdb copy retains only in-frame clones and omits some. This sample has approximately 270,000 clones, with approximately 84% found just once. The material sequenced was peripheral blood. These receptors originate from a person aged 65-85 years with COVID-19, enrolled during active disease. Both conserved end residues are part of each CDR3. Each record gives: clone size, V gene, J gene, D gene, CDR3 DNA, CDR3 protein. D genes are given only for firm matches. For some rows the clone size is stated as once, few or many, or as a class when expanded; others skip it.

clone_size: -
v_call: TRBV6-2/TRBV6-3
j_call: TRBJ1-5
d_call: TRBD1
cdr3_nt: TGTGCCAGCAGCGCGACAGGGGGCTTTCAGCCCCAGCATTTT
cdr3_aa: CASSATGGFQPQHF

clone_size: -
v_call: TRBV12-5
j_call: TRBJ2-1
d_call: TRBD1
cdr3_nt: TGTGCTAGTGGTCCCGTCGCCCAACCGGGACAGGGGAATGAGCAGTTCTTC
cdr3_aa: CASGPVAQPGQGNEQFF

clone_size: -
v_call: TRBV11-2
j_call: TRBJ2-5
d_call: TRBD2
cdr3_nt: TGTGCCAGCAGCCATTCTAGCGGCCTCGCCCAAGAGACCCAGTACTTC
cdr3_aa: CASSHSSGLAQETQYF

clone_size: once
v_call: TRBV6-5
j_call: TRBJ2-4
d_call: TRBD1
cdr3_nt: TGTGCCAGCAGAGGGGACCTCGCCCGGGACAGGGTTCAGTACTTC
cdr3_aa: CASRGDLARDRVQYF

clone_size: -
v_call: TRBV5-6
j_call: TRBJ2-3
d_call: -
cdr3_nt: TGTGCCAGCAGCTCCCAGGGTCGCCGAGACACAGATACGCAGTATTTT
cdr3_aa: CASSSQGRRDTDTQYF

clone_size: -
v_call: TRBV7-2
j_call: TRBJ1-5
d_call: TRBD1
cdr3_nt: TGTGCCAGCACCCCAATGACAGGGAGCAATCAGCCCCAGCATTTT
cdr3_aa: CASTPMTGSNQPQHF

clone_size: -
v_call: TRBV6-5
j_call: TRBJ2-7
d_call: TRBD1
cdr3_nt: TGTGCCAGCAGTAGCGACAGGGCCCCCTACGAGCAGTACTTC
cdr3_aa: CASSSDRAPYEQYF

clone_size: -
v_call: TRBV9
j_call: TRBJ1-5
d_call: -
cdr3_nt: TGTGCCAGCAGCGTATCAAGCAATCAGCCCCAGCATTTT
cdr3_aa: CASSVSSNQPQHF

clone_size: -
v_call: TRBV6-4
j_call: TRBJ1-3
d_call: -
cdr3_nt: TGTGCCAGCAGGTCCAGGGAAGGCGGAAACACCATATATTTT
cdr3_aa: CASRSREGGNTIYF

clone_size: -
v_call: TRBV5-1
j_call: TRBJ2-7
d_call: -
cdr3_nt: TGCGCCAGCAGCCGGGGACTTACCCTTTTCTACGAGCAGTACTTC
cdr3_aa: CASSRGLTLFYEQYF

clone_size: -
v_call: TRBV7-2
j_call: TRBJ1-5
d_call: -
cdr3_nt: TGTGCCAGCAGCTTAGGGGACGGCAGGGGACAGCCCCAGCATTTT
cdr3_aa: CASSLGDGRGQPQHF

clone_size: -
v_call: TRBV28
j_call: TRBJ1-2
d_call: -
cdr3_nt: TGTGCCAGCAGTGGCGGGGTGCTAGCGGCAAGCTATGGCTACACCTTC
cdr3_aa: CASSGGVLAASYGYTF

clone_size: -
v_call: TRBV5-1
j_call: TRBJ1-1
d_call: TRBD1
cdr3_nt: TGCGCCAGCAGCCTTAGGACAGGGGGTAGGGCTGAAGCTTTCTTT
cdr3_aa: CASSLRTGGRAEAFF

clone_size: -
v_call: TRBV5-1
j_call: TRBJ1-1
d_call: -
cdr3_nt: TGCGCCAGCAGCTTCCGGACTGCAAACACTGAAGCTTTCTTT
cdr3_aa: CASSFRTANTEAFF

clone_size: -
v_call: TRBV5-4
j_call: TRBJ2-2
d_call: TRBD1
cdr3_nt: TGTGCCAGCAGCCCGGACAGGTTAGGCACCGGGGAGCTGTTTTTT
cdr3_aa: CASSPDRLGTGELFF

clone_size: few
v_call: TRBV6-2/TRBV6-3
j_call: TRBJ2-1
d_call: TRBD1
cdr3_nt: TGTGCCAGCAGTGCGGGACAGGGGTTTACTAATGAGCAGTTCTTC
cdr3_aa: CASSAGQGFTNEQFF

clone_size: -
v_call: TRBV11-1
j_call: TRBJ2-1
d_call: TRBD2
cdr3_nt: TGTGCCAGCAGCTGGGGACTAGCGATTTACAATGAGCAGTTCTTC
cdr3_aa: CASSWGLAIYNEQFF

clone_size: -
v_call: TRBV10-3
j_call: TRBJ2-3
d_call: TRBD1
cdr3_nt: TGTGCCATCAGTGGAGCAGGGGGCGCAGGCACAGATACGCAGTATTTT
cdr3_aa: CAISGAGGAGTDTQYF

clone_size: -
v_call: TRBV7-8
j_call: TRBJ2-1
d_call: -
cdr3_nt: TGTGCCAGCAGCCCCAGTCTCTCCTACAATGAGCAGTTCTTC
cdr3_aa: CASSPSLSYNEQFF

clone_size: -
v_call: TRBV5-4
j_call: TRBJ2-5
d_call: TRBD2
cdr3_nt: TGTGCCAGCAGCCCTCTAGCGGGGGGGGGAGAGACCCAGTACTTC
cdr3_aa: CASSPLAGGGETQYF

clone_size: -
v_call: TRBV7-6
j_call: TRBJ1-3
d_call: -
cdr3_nt: TGTGCCAGCAGCTTATCGGCGGCCTCCTCTGGAAACACCATATATTTT
cdr3_aa: CASSLSAASSGNTIYF

clone_size: -
v_call: TRBV4-2
j_call: TRBJ1-2
d_call: -
cdr3_nt: TGTGCCAGCAGCCAGCCCGGGGGGGGAGAGGATGGCTACACCTTC
cdr3_aa: CASSQPGGGEDGYTF

clone_size: -
v_call: TRBV10-3
j_call: TRBJ1-3
d_call: -
cdr3_nt: TGTGCCATCAGTGAGTCCGCCGGGGGGTCTGGAAACACCATATATTTT
cdr3_aa: CAISESAGGSGNTIYF

clone_size: -
v_call: TRBV2
j_call: TRBJ2-3
d_call: TRBD1
cdr3_nt: TGTGCCGGACGAGGGACAGCCACAGATACGCAGTATTTT
cdr3_aa: CAGRGTATDTQYF

clone_size: -
v_call: TRBV5-4
j_call: TRBJ2-5
d_call: TRBD1
cdr3_nt: TGTGCCAGCAGCCCCTCGACAGGGGGAGAGACCCAGTACTTC
cdr3_aa: CASSPSTGGETQYF

clone_size: -
v_call: TRBV29-1
j_call: TRBJ1-1
d_call: -
cdr3_nt: TGCAGCGTATCTGGCCAGTGGACTGAAGCTTTCTTT
cdr3_aa: CSVSGQWTEAFF

clone_size: -
v_call: TRBV2
j_call: TRBJ2-2
d_call: -
cdr3_nt: TGTGCCAGCAGTGGGACAGTGAACACCGGGGAGCTGTTTTTT
cdr3_aa: CASSGTVNTGELFF

clone_size: -
v_call: TRBV7-2
j_call: TRBJ1-4
d_call: TRBD1
cdr3_nt: TGTGCCAGCAGCCCAGGGGGGAAGGCAACTAATGAAAAACTGTTTTTT
cdr3_aa: CASSPGGKATNEKLFF

clone_size: -
v_call: TRBV18
j_call: TRBJ1-4
d_call: -
cdr3_nt: TGTGCCAGCTCACCTGCTGCCGGGGGAGATGAAAAACTGTTTTTT
cdr3_aa: CASSPAAGGDEKLFF

clone_size: -
v_call: TRBV28
j_call: TRBJ2-2
d_call: TRBD1
cdr3_nt: TGTGCCAGCAGCCAGGGACAGCACTGGTCGGCGAACACCGGGGAGCTGTTTTTT
cdr3_aa: CASSQGQHWSANTGELFF

clone_size: -
v_call: TRBV7-3
j_call: TRBJ2-7
d_call: TRBD1
cdr3_nt: TGTGCCAGCAGCTTATTTGGGGACAGGTTCTACGAGCAGTACTTC
cdr3_aa: CASSLFGDRFYEQYF

clone_size: -
v_call: TRBV6-1
j_call: TRBJ1-1
d_call: -
cdr3_nt: TGTGTCAGCAGTGAAAGGAACAGGGCGGACACTGAAGCTTTCTTT
cdr3_aa: CVSSERNRADTEAFF

clone_size: -
v_call: TRBV19
j_call: TRBJ1-5
d_call: TRBD1
cdr3_nt: TGTGCCAGTAGCCTTAGGACAGGGGGCGGAGGTAATCAGCCCCAGCATTTT
cdr3_aa: CASSLRTGGGGNQPQHF

clone_size: once
v_call: TRBV5-1
j_call: TRBJ2-3
d_call: -
cdr3_nt: TGCGCCAGCAGCTTGGACGCGGCAAGCACAGATACGCAGTATTTT
cdr3_aa: CASSLDAASTDTQYF

clone_size: -
v_call: TRBV14
j_call: TRBJ2-6
d_call: -
cdr3_nt: TGTGCCAGCAGGCAGGGTACAAGCTCTGGGGCCAACGTCCTGACTTTC
cdr3_aa: CASRQGTSSGANVLTF

clone_size: once
v_call: TRBV28
j_call: TRBJ1-2
d_call: -
cdr3_nt: TGTGCCAGCAGACCAACAGGGTCGTCTAACTATGGCTACACCTTC
cdr3_aa: CASRPTGSSNYGYTF

clone_size: -
v_call: TRBV3-1/TRBV3-2
j_call: TRBJ2-7
d_call: -
cdr3_nt: TGTGCCAGCAGCCAACCCCAGATTCACGAGCAGTACTTC
cdr3_aa: CASSQPQIHEQYF

clone_size: once
v_call: TRBV19
j_call: TRBJ2-7
d_call: TRBD1
cdr3_nt: TGTGCCAGTAGCACCGGGACAGGGTACCTCTACGAGCAGTACTTC
cdr3_aa: CASSTGTGYLYEQYF

clone_size: once
v_call: TRBV19
j_call: TRBJ2-1
d_call: TRBD1
cdr3_nt: TGTGCCAGTAGTATTACCTCACAGGGGCATGAGCAGTTCTTC
cdr3_aa: CASSITSQGHEQFF

clone_size: once
v_call: TRBV29-1
j_call: TRBJ2-1
d_call: TRBD2
cdr3_nt: TGCAGCGTTCAAACTAGCGGGAGTTTTTACAATGAGCAGTTCTTC
cdr3_aa: CSVQTSGSFYNEQFF

clone_size: -
v_call: TRBV27
j_call: TRBJ2-7
d_call: -
cdr3_nt: TGTGCCAGCAGTCCCCGTCCGCGGGGACACGAGCAGTACTTC
cdr3_aa: CASSPRPRGHEQYF

clone_size: few
v_call: TRBV7-3
j_call: TRBJ1-1
d_call: -
cdr3_nt: TGTGCCAGCAGCTTAAGTCGATCAGGCACTGAAGCTTTCTTT
cdr3_aa: CASSLSRSGTEAFF

clone_size: -
v_call: TRBV20-1
j_call: TRBJ1-5
d_call: -
cdr3_nt: TGCAGTGTTGCGGGTCAGCCCCAGCATTTT
cdr3_aa: CSVAGQPQHF

clone_size: -
v_call: TRBV19
j_call: TRBJ2-1
d_call: -
cdr3_nt: TGTGCCAGTAGTATCCCCGGGGGTACTACCTACAATGAGCAGTTCTTC
cdr3_aa: CASSIPGGTTYNEQFF

clone_size: -
v_call: TRBV7-8
j_call: TRBJ1-6
d_call: TRBD1
cdr3_nt: TGTGCCAGCAGTCCTCCGGGACAGGGTGGTGCACCCCTCCACTTT
cdr3_aa: CASSPPGQGGAPLHF